The 21 T cell receptor beta chains given below trace back to one sample, sequenced in a study of patients and donors after allogeneic stem cell transplantation. A single record per CDR3 protein comes from TCRdb applying MiXCR to the RT-PCR reads. The sample records about 24,000 distinct CDR3 sequences, about 42% being singletons. The sample was blood, either unsorted or a sorted T cell fraction (not recorded which). The receptors here all came from a human donor who was either an allogeneic HSCT recipient or a stem cell or donor lymphocyte infusion donor (not recorded which). It is not recorded whose cells these are; they may come from a transplant donor.

The rearrangement joins TRBV4-2 to TRBJ2-5; no definite D call. The V end was cut by 0 bases, the J end by 2 bases, with 10 bases between. Germline CDR1 and CDR2: LGHNA and YNFKEQ. The CDR3 totals 15 residues. The CDR3 coding sequence is TGTGCCAGCAGCCAAGAAGGCAGGCTTCAAGAGACCCAGTACTTC. Protein product: CASSQEGRLQETQYF.

The genes are TRBV3-1 and TRBJ2-7, with TRBD1 matching over 9 bases. The CDR3 runs to 14 residues. The V gene's germline CDR1 is LGHDT and CDR2 YNNKEL (reference sequence). V lost 2 bases to trimming and J lost 7 bases; unmatched junction nucleotides: 6. The DNA of the CDR3 is TGTGCCAGCAGCCAAACCTCGACAGGGGGTGAGCAGTACTTC. It translates to CASSQTSTGGEQYF.

This clonotype was seen ten or more times. The gene calls are TRBV5-1 and TRBJ1-1, with D hard to call. V was shortened by 4 bases and J by 3 bases, with 16 bases between the two germline ends. This CDR3 contains 15 residues. CDR1 and CDR2 (germline): SGHRS, YFSETQ. In DNA, the CDR3 is TGCGCCAGCAGCGCCGGCGGGCAGAAATACACTGAAGCTTTCTTT. As protein: CASSAGGQKYTEAFF.

This clonotype has ten or more counts. The chain carries TRBV3-1 and TRBJ1-1; 8 nucleotides align to TRBD1. Germline CDR1 reads LGHDT; CDR2 reads YNNKEL (reference sequence). The trim removed 4 bases at V and 7 bases at J, leaving 8 bases unmatched. The CDR3 is 14 amino acids. CDR3 loop: CASSPIGTGREAFF. CDR3 nucleotides: TGTGCCAGCAGCCCAATTGGGACAGGCCGTGAAGCTTTCTTT. The whole variable domain, remainder taken from reference TRBV3-1 and TRBJ1-1, is DTAVSQTPKYLVTQMGNDKSIKCEQNLGHDTMYWYKQDSKKFLKIMFSYNNKELIINETVPNRFSPKSPDKAHLNLHINSLELGDSAVYFCASSPIGTGREAFFGQGTRLTVV.

This chain uses TRBV28 with TRBJ1-1; D ambiguous. Germline V gene lookup returns CDR1 MDHEN and CDR2 SYDVKM. CDR3 length: 15 residues. Deletions cut 3 bases from V and 0 bases from J, with 11 bases between. The CDR3, as DNA: TGTGCCAGCAGTTTCACTCTTTCTGTGAACACTGAAGCTTTCTTT. Translated: CASSFTLSVNTEAFF.

This sequence joins TRBV5-1 and TRBJ1-3; D is uncertain. In germline, CDR1 is SGHRS, CDR2 YFSETQ. V lost 0 bases and J 0 bases, leaving 4 bases between the germline ends. This CDR3 region has 14 residues. The CDR3: CASSLDFSGNTIYF. CDR3 DNA sequence: TGCGCCAGCAGCTTGGACTTCTCTGGAAACACCATATATTTT.

The chain has TRBV10-2 and TRBJ1-1; D is perhaps TRBD1 (6 bases). The V end lost 3 bases, the J end lost 10 bases, and 18 bases lay between the germline ends. Germline lookup yields CDR1 WSHSY and CDR2 SAAADI. The CDR3 spans 14 residues. This CDR3 is CASSEMGHNMGAFF. CDR3 coding DNA: TGCGCCAGCAGTGAAATGGGACATAATATGGGAGCTTTCTTT.

The rearrangement links TRBV28 to TRBJ1-2, with D possibly being TRBD1 (5 bases). The CDR3 has 14 residues. Germline values: CDR1 MDHEN, CDR2 SYDVKM. Deletions cut 6 bases from V and 8 bases from J, with 19 bases between. The CDR3 DNA sequence: TGTGCCAGCAGCCGTCCCGGGACGGTCTCGGGCTACACCTTC. Its translation: CASSRPGTVSGYTF.

The J gene is TRBJ2-5, the V gene TRBV9; 11 bases agree with TRBD1. This CDR3 spans 15 amino acids. With V trimmed by 4 bases and J by 5 bases, 7 bases remained unmatched. Per the germline V gene, CDR1 is SGDLS and CDR2 is YYNGEE. The DNA of the CDR3 is TGTGCCAGCAGCTCCCGGACAGGGGGCTCGGAGACCCAGTACTTC. Translating gives CASSSRTGGSETQYF.

This sequence joins TRBV6-1 and TRBJ2-7; 8 nucleotides align to TRBD2. The J segment lost 6 bases and the V segment lost 6 bases, leaving 10 bases of the junction unmatched. Germline V gene lookup returns CDR1 MNHNS and CDR2 SASEGT. CDR3 size: 14 residues. The CDR3 nucleotides are TGTGCCAGCAGCGCCAGCGGGAGTGGAGGCGAGCAGTACTTC. This encodes CASSASGSGGEQYF.

V is TRBV7-8 and J is TRBJ2-2; 11 nucleotides line up with TRBD2. V was clipped by 5 bases and J by 0 bases; unmatched bases: 14. CDR3 size: 20 residues. The germline gives CDR1 SGHVS, CDR2 FQNEAQ. The CDR3 DNA is TGTGCCAGCAGCCCCATAGCGGGGGGGCGTTATCCCGCGAACACCGGGGAGCTGTTTTTT. It encodes CASSPIAGGRYPANTGELFF.

In this sample, this clonotype turned up a few times. The CDR3 DNA follows: TGTGCCAGCAGTACCTCGGGGGAGCAGTACTTC. Translating gives CASSTSGEQYF. The V and J genes are TRBV6-5 and TRBJ2-7, with D possibly being TRBD2 (5 bases). This CDR3 spans 11 amino acids. Germline loops: CDR1 MNHEY, CDR2 SVGAGI. The V gene lost 5 bases and the J gene lost 7 bases, with 9 bases spanning the gap.

This clonotype has only a few counts. V gene TRBV18 combines with J gene TRBJ2-7; the D is unclear. The CDR3 runs to 14 residues. The germline gives CDR1 KGHSH, CDR2 LQKENI. Between the trimmed V and J ends, which lost 7 bases and 0 bases, there was a span of 13 bases. In DNA form, the CDR3 reads TGTGCCAGCTTAAAGACAAAGAGCTCCTACGAGCAGTACTTC. Its protein product is CASLKTKSSYEQYF.

This clonotype was picked up a small number of times. The rearrangement joins TRBV14 to TRBJ2-2; TRBD2 aligns across 8 bases. Trimming at V came to 0 bases and at J to 8 bases, leaving 5 bases not matched to a gene. The CDR3 has 15 amino acids. The germline V gene has CDR1 SGHDN and CDR2 FVKESK. CDR3 region: CASSQDRIAGGELFF. The DNA of the CDR3 is TGTGCCAGCAGCCAAGATCGAATAGCGGGAGGGGAGCTGTTTTTT. The full variable domain, its missing parts supplied by reference TRBV14 and TRBJ2-2, is EAGVTQFPSHSVIEKGQTVTLRCDPISGHDNLYWYRRVMGKEIKFLLHFVKESKQDESGMPNNRFLAERTGGTYSTLKVQPAELEDSGVYFCASSQDRIAGGELFFGEGSRLTVL.

This clonotype was detected a few times. The chain combines TRBV5-1 with TRBJ2-7; D possibly corresponds to TRBD1 (5 bases). The CDR3 has 12 amino acids. V was trimmed by 3 bases and J by 4 bases, leaving 8 bases between them. Germline V gene lookup returns CDR1 SGHRS and CDR2 YFSETQ. In nucleotides, the CDR3 is TGCGCCAGCAGCTGGCAGGGTTACGAGCAGTACTTC. This translates into CASSWQGYEQYF.

This sequence joins TRBV20-1 and TRBJ2-1; TRBD1 agrees at 9 bases. This CDR3 contains 14 residues. Trimming removed 6 bases from V and 3 bases from J; junction bases left unmatched: 6. CDR1 is DFQATT, CDR2 SNEGSKA, per germline (reference sequence). The CDR3, as DNA: TGCAGTGCCATACAGGGGGCGGGCTACAATGAGCAGTTCTTC. It encodes CSAIQGAGYNEQFF.

The chain couples TRBV4-1 to TRBJ1-5, with TRBD1 identical over 9 bases. The CDR3 has 17 amino acids. The V segment lost 1 base and the J segment 2 bases; nucleotides outside the gene matches: 6. Germline values: CDR1 MGHRA, CDR2 YSYEKL. CDR3 sequence (DNA): TGCGCCAGCAGCCAAGTCCCGGGACAGGGCCGCAATCAGCCCCAGCATTTT. Translation: CASSQVPGQGRNQPQHF.

The chain recombines TRBV19 with TRBJ1-3; D not resolved. Germline V lookup: CDR1 LNHDA, CDR2 SQIVND (reference sequence). V was pared by 5 bases and J by 0 bases, with 2 bases between. This CDR3 is 12 amino acids long. CDR3 sequence: CASSGSGNTIYF. CDR3 nucleotide sequence: TGTGCCAGTAGTGGCTCTGGAAACACCATATATTTT.

Of note for this clonotype: A much larger clone differs by one base, so this may be a read error. This chain uses TRBV6-5 with TRBJ2-3, with 7 bases that match TRBD2. Germline V gives CDR1 MNHEY, CDR2 SVGAGI. V lost 3 bases to trimming and J lost 5 bases; unmatched junction nucleotides: 8. The CDR3 is 15 amino acids. In DNA form, the CDR3 reads TGTGCCAGCAGTTATAGACTAACGGGAGGAGATACGCAGTATTTT. Amino acids: CASSYRLTGGDTQYF.

This clonotype turned up a few times. The junction departs from germline at one end; a sequencing error may be responsible. This rearrangement joins TRBV20-1 to TRBJ1-6; a possible D gene is TRBD1 (5 bases). The CDR3 contains 14 residues. Germline V CDR1 and CDR2: DFQATT, SNEGSKA (reference sequence). The CDR3, as DNA: TGCAGTGTTAGAAACCCACAGGCAAATTCACCCCTCCACTTT. It encodes CSVRNPQANSPLHF.

The chain uses TRBV29-1 and TRBJ2-5; tentative D call: TRBD2 (6 bases). This CDR3 spans 15 amino acids. CDR1 and CDR2 (germline): SQVTM, ANQGSEA. The V and J ends lost 6 bases and 2 bases respectively, with 19 bases between them. For the CDR3, the DNA is TGCAGCGTAAATTATCGAGCGGGCCTACAAGAGACCCAGTACTTC. Protein sequence: CSVNYRAGLQETQYF.